The 30 T cell receptor beta chains below were found in one sample sequenced in a study of T cells after yellow fever vaccination. Using its own MiXCR run on the 5' RACE reads, TCRdb lists one record per CDR3 protein. This sample has 200,000 to 250,000 distinct CDR3 sequences; about 3% occur once, and the top ten carry 3.2%. Material: CD4+ T cells sorted from PBMCs, obtained 10 days after the yellow fever booster vaccination. All receptors derive from a man aged 18 to 29 who received the YFV17D yellow fever vaccine.

V gene TRBV12-3 or TRBV12-4 combines with J gene TRBJ1-5, with 8 bases fitting TRBD1. The CDR3 has 15 residues. V shed 7 bases and J 4 bases; nucleotides not matched to a gene: 9. CDR3 sequence reads: CASKGGRQGNQPQHF. The CDR3 region has the DNA TGTGCCAGCAAGGGGGGAAGACAGGGGAATCAGCCCCAGCATTTT.

This clonotype was detected only a few times. J is TRBJ1-5 and V is TRBV10-3; no clear D gene. Trimming took off 4 bases at V and 9 bases at J, with 13 bases between the two ends. This CDR3 has 13 residues. CDR1 is ENHRY, CDR2 SYGVKD, per germline. Here the CDR3 reads CAISAQDFRPQHF. The DNA for the CDR3 is TGTGCCATCAGTGCCCAGGATTTTAGGCCCCAGCATTTT.

This clonotype has a handful of counts. The chain joins TRBV7-2 to TRBJ2-5, with D unclear. V shed 5 bases and J shed 7 bases, with 20 bases lying between them. Germline V lookup: CDR1 SGHTA, CDR2 FQGNSA. This CDR3 has 15 residues. The CDR3 region is CASSEIEDRRGTQYF. In nucleotides, the CDR3 is TGTGCCAGCAGCGAGATAGAGGACCGACGAGGGACCCAGTACTTC.

This clonotype has more than one count but fewer than ten. The chain uses TRBV7-2 and TRBJ1-2, with D maybe TRBD1 (5 bases). CDR3 length: 16 residues. Germline V CDR1 and CDR2: SGHTA, FQGNSA. Trimming pared 5 bases from V and 6 bases from J, leaving 22 bases between. The CDR3 region is CASSPQPPGLGDGYTF. As DNA, the CDR3 is TGTGCCAGCAGCCCACAACCGCCGGGGCTGGGGGATGGCTACACCTTC.

Ten or more counts support this clonotype. The gene calls are TRBV3-1 and TRBJ1-2; a possible D gene is TRBD1 (5 bases). With 9 bases removed from V and 7 bases from J, the gap between germline ends came to 15 bases. Germline assignment: CDR1 LGHDT and CDR2 YNNKEL (reference sequence). The CDR3 is made up of 12 amino acids. The CDR3 protein is CARGLRQCGYTF. Written as DNA, the CDR3 is TGTGCCAGGGGTCTTCGACAGTGTGGCTACACCTTC.

This chain connects TRBV10-1 to TRBJ2-2; D is possibly TRBD2 (6 bases). Trimming cost V 3 bases and J 5 bases, with 13 bases left between them. Per germline, CDR1 WNHNN and CDR2 SYGVQD (reference sequence). The CDR3 has 15 amino acids. The CDR3 region is CASSDAGSRTGELFF. CDR3 DNA sequence: TGCGCCAGCAGTGACGCGGGATCTCGGACCGGGGAGCTGTTTTTT.

This clonotype was seen ten or more times. This sequence joins TRBV7-2 and TRBJ1-5, with a tentative D call TRBD1 (6 bases). The CDR3 contains 16 residues. Germline CDR1 and CDR2: SGHTA and FQGNSA. Trimming took off 5 bases at V and 7 bases at J, with 21 bases between the two ends. The chain's CDR3 is CASSPSSAGAGQPQHF. The CDR3, as DNA: TGTGCCAGCAGCCCTTCGTCGGCGGGGGCGGGGCAGCCCCAGCATTTT.

The chain employs TRBV20-1 and TRBJ2-3; 8 nucleotides line up with TRBD2. Germline trimming cut 8 bases from V and 4 bases from J; bases unmatched to any gene: 14. The CDR3 totals 15 residues. Per germline, CDR1 DFQATT and CDR2 SNEGSKA (reference sequence). This CDR3 is CSSNMERGSADTQYF. CDR3 DNA sequence: TGCAGTTCAAATATGGAGCGGGGGTCCGCAGATACGCAGTATTTT.

This clonotype has only a few counts. The chain employs TRBV9 and TRBJ2-3; 12 bases agree with TRBD2. Germline CDR1 SGDLS, CDR2 YYNGEE. J was trimmed by 6 bases and V by 4 bases; bases with no gene match: 15. This CDR3 has 18 residues. The CDR3 DNA sequence: TGTGCCAGCAGCTCCGGGACTAGCGGGCGAGGGGGGGCCGATACGCAGTATTTT. This sequence encodes CASSSGTSGRGGADTQYF. The full variable domain, completed using reference TRBV9 and TRBJ2-3, is DSGVTQTPKHLITATGQRVTLRCSPRSGDLSVYWYQQSLDQGLQFLIQYYNGEERAKGNILERFSAQQFPDLHSELNLSSLELGDSALYFCASSSGTSGRGGADTQYFGPGTRLTVL.

This clonotype has ten or more counts. The chain employs TRBV5-1 and TRBJ1-2, with 7 positions matching TRBD1. The germline gives CDR1 SGHRS, CDR2 YFSETQ. J gave up 4 bases and V 4 bases, and 7 bases lay outside the gene matches. The CDR3 contains 14 residues. The chain's CDR3 is CASSRRTGAYGYTF. The CDR3 DNA is TGCGCCAGCAGCCGACGGACAGGAGCCTATGGCTACACCTTC.

V is TRBV7-9 and J is TRBJ1-2; a weak D match, TRBD1 (6 bases). The CDR3 consists of 11 residues. Germline assignment: CDR1 SEHNR and CDR2 FQNEAQ (reference sequence). V was cut by 10 bases and J by 9 bases, with 15 bases left in between. The CDR3 DNA sequence: TGTGCCACGGGGCCAGGGGAGAGCTACACCTTC. Protein product: CATGPGESYTF.

This clonotype was observed many times. This chain uses TRBV12-3 or TRBV12-4 with TRBJ1-5, with a tentative D call TRBD1 (5 bases). The V end lost 6 bases, the J end lost 6 bases, and 15 bases lay between the germline ends. The CDR3 contains 14 residues. The CDR3 sequence: CASSPGAYIQPQHF. The CDR3 region has the DNA TGTGCCAGCAGCCCCGGGGCGTATATTCAGCCCCAGCATTTT.

This clonotype was recorded many times. The J gene is TRBJ2-7, the V gene TRBV4-2; D perhaps matches TRBD1 (6 bases). From germline, CDR1 is LGHNA and CDR2 YNFKEQ. With 4 bases removed from V and 0 bases from J, the gap between germline ends came to 16 bases. The CDR3 totals 16 residues. The CDR3: CASSRLDSPSSYEQYF. The CDR3 nucleotides are TGTGCCAGCAGCCGCCTGGACAGCCCTAGCTCCTACGAGCAGTACTTC.

This clonotype has ten or more counts. The chain has TRBV7-3 and TRBJ2-3, with D perhaps matching TRBD1 (6 bases). This CDR3 is built from 15 residues. From germline, CDR1 is SGHTA and CDR2 FQGTGA. The germline V and J ends were trimmed by 1 base and 0 bases, with 8 bases remaining between them. Written as DNA, the CDR3 is TGTGCCAGCAGCTTAAGACAGGCTAGCACAGATACGCAGTATTTT. This translates into CASSLRQASTDTQYF.

The rearrangement joins TRBV6-6 to TRBJ2-5, with D tentatively TRBD1 (6 bases). Trimming removed 4 bases from V and 3 bases from J, with 15 bases in between. CDR1 is MNHNY and CDR2 is SVGAGI in the germline V gene (reference sequence). The length of the CDR3 is 15 residues. CDR3 nucleotide sequence: TGTGCCAGCAGTTTTCTCGGGACACCCGAAGAGACCCAGTACTTC. Translating gives CASSFLGTPEETQYF.

This clonotype was picked up many times. The gene calls are TRBV4-2 and TRBJ2-3, with D perhaps matching TRBD1 (6 bases). CDR3 length equals 16 residues. Germline assignment: CDR1 LGHNA and CDR2 YNFKEQ. V was clipped by 0 bases and J by 3 bases, with 13 bases between them. The chain's CDR3 is CASSQDGGRGTDTQYF. The CDR3 bases are TGTGCCAGCAGCCAAGATGGTGGTAGGGGGACAGATACGCAGTATTTT.

The rearrangement links TRBV29-1 to TRBJ2-5; the D gene is possibly TRBD1 (5 bases). The CDR3 is 12 residues long. Germline V gene sequence: CDR1 SQVTM, CDR2 ANQGSEA. The V end was cut by 2 bases, the J end by 5 bases, with 9 bases between. The CDR3 DNA reads as TGCAGCGTTGAATGGGGCGCGGAGACCCAGTACTTC. Its translation: CSVEWGAETQYF.

This clonotype was found a few times. The chain combines TRBV6-1 with TRBJ1-4, with a weak D call TRBD1 (5 bases). The CDR3 sequence is 19 residues long. Trimming took 4 bases from V and 0 from J, leaving 21 bases between them. Germline lookup yields CDR1 MNHNS and CDR2 SASEGT. CDR3 loop: CASSAHLTGQLATNEKLFF. The CDR3 DNA is TGTGCCAGCAGTGCCCACTTAACAGGCCAACTTGCAACTAATGAAAAACTGTTTTTT.

This clonotype appeared many times. The chain carries TRBV7-2 and TRBJ2-2; TRBD2 is a possible D gene (5 bases). This CDR3 contains 15 residues. Germline assignment: CDR1 SGHTA and CDR2 FQGNSA. V shed 2 bases and J shed 6 bases, with 13 bases lying between them. The CDR3 is CASSLTSGGPGELFF. CDR3 nucleotide sequence: TGTGCCAGCAGCTTAACTTCAGGAGGACCCGGGGAGCTGTTTTTT.

The V gene is TRBV7-2, the J gene TRBJ2-5; 8 nucleotides line up with TRBD1. The CDR3 is 14 amino acids. Losses at the gene ends were 5 bases for V and 4 bases for J; bases not matched to a gene: 6. Germline-derived CDR1 and CDR2 are SGHTA and FQGNSA. CDR3 residues: CASSARGPGETQYF. CDR3 nucleotide sequence: TGTGCCAGCAGCGCCAGGGGGCCTGGAGAGACCCAGTACTTC.

The chain carries TRBV28 and TRBJ1-1; a weak D match, TRBD1 (5 bases). The CDR3 is 15 amino acids. Germline assignment: CDR1 MDHEN and CDR2 SYDVKM. V was trimmed by 6 bases and J by 1 base, leaving 15 bases between them. CDR3 region: CASSRRRGGNTEAFF. The DNA for the CDR3 is TGTGCCAGCAGCCGACGGAGGGGTGGGAACACTGAAGCTTTCTTT.

This clonotype has just one count. A read error may be the cause here, since a much bigger clone is one base away. The V gene is TRBV20-1, the J gene TRBJ1-6; TRBD1 might be the D (5 bases). The V end was cut by 3 bases, the J end by 9 bases, with 9 bases between. Germline V gives CDR1 DFQATT, CDR2 SNEGSKA (reference sequence). The CDR3 runs 12 residues. The CDR3 DNA reads as TGCAGTGCTAGGGGGGGGTTTTCACCCCTCCACTTT. Amino acids: CSARGGFSPLHF.

This clonotype has just a few counts. The genes are TRBV10-3 and TRBJ2-5, with 7 positions matching TRBD2. CDR3 length: 12 residues. Germline V gives CDR1 ENHRY, CDR2 SYGVKD. The J segment lost 4 bases and the V segment lost 8 bases, leaving 4 bases of the junction unmatched. Here the CDR3 reads CAISGLGETQYF. DNA of the CDR3: TGTGCCATCTCAGGACTAGGAGAGACCCAGTACTTC.

The genes are TRBV20-1 and TRBJ1-1, with D hard to call. From germline, CDR1 is DFQATT and CDR2 SNEGSKA (reference sequence). V was pared by 0 bases and J by 2 bases, with 16 bases between. The CDR3 length is 16 residues. DNA for the CDR3: TGCAGTGCTAGAGATCCCCGGAGAGGCCCCAACACTGAAGCTTTCTTT. Protein sequence: CSARDPRRGPNTEAFF.

This clonotype has a handful of counts. The chain uses TRBV12-3 or TRBV12-4 and TRBJ2-1, with a weak D call TRBD2 (6 bases). The CDR3 length is 14 residues. Trimming removed 4 bases at V and 3 bases at J, with 10 bases between. The CDR3 DNA follows: TGTGCCAGCAGTTGGGGGGTGGGCTACAATGAGCAGTTCTTC. Translated, it gives CASSWGVGYNEQFF.

This clonotype came up many times. The chain couples TRBV5-1 to TRBJ2-2; 10 bases agree with TRBD2. The V gene end was trimmed by 5 bases and the J gene end by 2 bases; junction bases not matched to a gene: 6. This CDR3 is 16 amino acids long. Germline CDR1 SGHRS, CDR2 YFSETQ. Here the CDR3 reads CASSLLAGANTGELFF. In nucleotides, the CDR3 is TGCGCCAGCAGTCTGCTAGCGGGGGCCAACACCGGGGAGCTGTTTTTT.

This clonotype was seen a few times. The V and J genes are TRBV2 and TRBJ2-3; TRBD2 agrees at 7 bases. After removal of 5 bases from V and 4 bases from J, the junction contained 9 bases not matched to a gene. CDR3 length: 15 amino acids. Germline V gives CDR1 SNHLY, CDR2 FYNNEI. CDR3 bases: TGTGCCAGCAGTCCGCGCGGGGGAGGGTCAGATACGCAGTATTTT. It codes for CASSPRGGGSDTQYF.

The chain links TRBV6-5 to TRBJ1-5, with a tentative D call TRBD1 (5 bases). Trimming cost V 7 bases and J 10 bases, with 14 bases left between them. In germline, CDR1 is MNHEY, CDR2 SVGAGI. CDR3 length: 12 residues. The CDR3 is CASKKTGGPQHF. In nucleotides, the CDR3 is TGTGCCAGCAAAAAAACAGGTGGCCCCCAGCATTTT.

This clonotype was detected many times. The chain couples TRBV12-3 or TRBV12-4 to TRBJ2-5, with D perhaps matching TRBD1 (5 bases). The CDR3 totals 13 residues. V was clipped by 2 bases and J by 5 bases, with 9 bases between them. The CDR3 region is CASSLQGLETQYF. CDR3 in DNA: TGTGCCAGCAGTTTACAGGGTTTGGAGACCCAGTACTTC.

This clonotype was seen ten or more times. The chain employs TRBV6-6 and TRBJ2-3; tentatively, D is TRBD2 (7 bases). CDR1 and CDR2 (germline): MNHNY, SVGAGI (reference sequence). The CDR3 spans 14 residues. The germline V and J ends were trimmed by 4 bases and 5 bases, with 13 bases remaining between them. For the CDR3, the DNA is TGTGCCAGCAGTTTGGGGGGGGCCCTAGATACGCAGTATTTT. It specifies CASSLGGALDTQYF.